These T cell receptor beta chains were read from a single sample in a study of blood T cell repertoires in COVID-19. Clones were sequenced by immunoSEQ multiplex PCR, and TCRdb holds only the in-frame ones, with some missing. The sample yields 110,000 or so clones, roughly four fifths seen once. The specimen sequenced was peripheral blood. Source of these receptors: a man aged 45 to 65 with acute or convalescent COVID-19. The CDR3 runs from the conserved cysteine through the conserved F or W. The D gene is left open where the match is weak. Rows may omit the clone size; those that give it use once, few, many or a size class.

V	size	length	D	J	DNA	CDR3
TRBV6-1	few	15	TRBD2	TRBJ2-7	TGTGCCAGCAGTGAAGGGTCCGGGACTAGCTACGAGCAGTACTTC	CASSEGSGTSYEQYF
TRBV6-1	few	16	.	TRBJ2-7	TGTGCCAGCAGTGAATTTTCGGGAGCCACCACCTACGAGCAGTACTTC	CASSEFSGATTYEQYF
TRBV9	.	15	.	TRBJ2-7	TGTGCCAGCAGCTCCAAAGCGAGGAGCTCCTACGAGCAGTACTTC	CASSSKARSSYEQYF
TRBV7-9	.	14	TRBD1	TRBJ1-1	TGTGCCAGCAGCTTGGACAGGGTTAAGTCTGAAGCTTTCTTT	CASSLDRVKSEAFF
TRBV4-1	.	14	TRBD1	TRBJ1-6	TGCGCCAGCAGCCAGACAGGGGGAGGGTCACCCCTCCACTTT	CASSQTGGGSPLHF
TRBV28	once	18	.	TRBJ1-5	TGTGCCAGCACCCTTGGCCCCTACATTTCGACAGGAAATCAGCCCCAGCATTTT	CASTLGPYISTGNQPQHF
TRBV10-3	.	16	.	TRBJ1-6	TGTGCCATCAGTGAGCCCAGTCCGGGAGATAATTCACCCCTCCACTTT	CAISEPSPGDNSPLHF
TRBV29-1	.	14	.	TRBJ2-1	TGCAGCGTTCTAGACGACAGCTCCTACAATGAGCAGTTCTTC	CSVLDDSSYNEQFF
TRBV10-2	.	14	TRBD1	TRBJ1-2	TGCGCCAGCAGTGAGTCAAAGGGGGCAGGTGGCTACACCTTC	CASSESKGAGGYTF
TRBV11-1	.	14	.	TRBJ2-2	TGTGCCAGCAGCTTTCAAGAGATTACCGGGGAGCTGTTTTTT	CASSFQEITGELFF
TRBV7-9	once	14	.	TRBJ1-2	TGTGCCAGCAGCTTAGTTTCGGGATACGATGGCTACACCTTC	CASSLVSGYDGYTF
TRBV19	.	14	TRBD1	TRBJ1-2	TGTGCCAGTAATTTCAACAGGGGTTCTATGGGCTACACCTTC	CASNFNRGSMGYTF
TRBV14	.	15	TRBD1	TRBJ2-7	TGTGCCAGCAGCTTCCGGGACAGCCCCTCCTACGAGCAGTACTTC	CASSFRDSPSYEQYF
TRBV6-6	.	11	.	TRBJ2-7	TGTGCCAGCAGTCGCCTAGGACTACAGTACTTC	CASSRLGLQYF
TRBV27	.	14	.	TRBJ1-6	TGTGCCAGCAGTTATGGAGGAATCGATTCACCCCTCCACTTT	CASSYGGIDSPLHF
TRBV11-2	few	14	.	TRBJ1-2	TGTGCCAGCAGCTTAAGTAGGGGAAACTATGGCTACACCTTC	CASSLSRGNYGYTF
TRBV7-3	.	15	.	TRBJ2-1	TGTGCCAGCAGCTTAACAGCTGCGGCCTACAATGAGCAGTTCTTC	CASSLTAAAYNEQFF
TRBV11-2	.	16	TRBD2	TRBJ2-3	TGTGCCAGCAGCAAACTAGCGGGAGGCGCCACAGATACGCAGTATTTT	CASSKLAGGATDTQYF
TRBV19	.	13	TRBD1	TRBJ1-1	TGTGCCAGTAGTCCTGGGACAGGTTATGAAGCTTTCTTT	CASSPGTGYEAFF
TRBV10-3	.	17	.	TRBJ2-5	TGTGCCATCAGTGAGCCGAGCTCAGGGGGGCCCCAAGAGACCCAGTACTTC	CAISEPSSGGPQETQYF
TRBV7-9	few	14	.	TRBJ1-1	TGTGCCAGCAGCTTGGGGCAGGGGTCCACTGAAGCTTTCTTT	CASSLGQGSTEAFF
TRBV19	.	15	.	TRBJ1-5	TGTGCCAGTAGTATAATGATCAGGGGCCGGCAGCCCCAGCATTTT	CASSIMIRGRQPQHF
TRBV19	.	17	TRBD2	TRBJ2-5	TGTGCCAGTAGTATAAATAGGGGGACTAGGGGGCAAGAGACCCAGTACTTC	CASSINRGTRGQETQYF
TRBV7-3	many	16	.	TRBJ2-7	TGTGCCAGCAGCTTAACGGGGGACTCCACCCAAGGGGAGCAGTACTTC	CASSLTGDSTQGEQYF
TRBV7-8	.	18	.	TRBJ2-7	TGTGCCAGCAGCTTTGGGGGGATTGACGCGGGGATCGACTACGAGCAGTACTTC	CASSFGGIDAGIDYEQYF
TRBV10-1	once	16	.	TRBJ2-3	TGCGCCAGCAGTGAGATTGCAGGCGTGGTCTCCGATACGCAGTATTTT	CASSEIAGVVSDTQYF
TRBV6-6	.	12	.	TRBJ2-3	TGTGCCACCTTCGGGAGTGCAGATACGCAGTATTTT	CATFGSADTQYF
TRBV12-3/TRBV12-4	.	11	TRBD1	TRBJ1-1	TGTGCCAGCACCCAGGGGGCAGGAGCTTTCTTT	CASTQGAGAFF
TRBV5-4	.	15	TRBD1	TRBJ2-7	TGTGCCAGCAGCTTTGGACAGGGGGCGAGTCGTGAGCAGTACTTC	CASSFGQGASREQYF
TRBV5-5	.	12	.	TRBJ1-1	TGTGCCAGCAGCTTGAGCTTCACTGAAGCTTTCTTT	CASSLSFTEAFF
TRBV11-2	few	13	.	TRBJ2-7	TGTGCCAGCAGCTTCGCTGGAGGAGGCGAGCAGTACTTC	CASSFAGGGEQYF
TRBV19	.	13	.	TRBJ2-1	TGTGCCAGTAGCATGGGCCAGGGAATGGAGCAGTTCTTC	CASSMGQGMEQFF
TRBV6-5	.	12	TRBD1	TRBJ2-3	TGTGCCAGCAACAGGGGGGCAGATACGCAGTATTTT	CASNRGADTQYF
TRBV5-1	few	12	.	TRBJ2-7	TGCGCCAGCAGTAAAACAGGGTCCGAGCAGTACTTC	CASSKTGSEQYF
TRBV30	.	13	TRBD1	TRBJ1-2	TGTGCCTGGGGGACAGGATTCAACTATGGCTACACCTTC	CAWGTGFNYGYTF
TRBV5-1	once	14	TRBD1	TRBJ2-5	TGCGCCAGCAGCTCCCAGGGGGCCAGGGAGACCCAGTACTTC	CASSSQGARETQYF
TRBV19	.	11	.	TRBJ1-1	TGTGCCAGTAGCGTCCACACTGAAGCTTTCTTT	CASSVHTEAFF
TRBV2	.	16	TRBD2	TRBJ2-1	TGTGCCAGCAGTGAAGTTGGCGGGGGGTCCTACAATGAGCAGTTCTTC	CASSEVGGGSYNEQFF
TRBV14	.	15	.	TRBJ1-4	TGTGCCAGCAGCCAAACCATGGCAGGATATGAAAAACTGTTTTTT	CASSQTMAGYEKLFF
TRBV7-3	few	15	TRBD1	TRBJ1-6	TGTGCCAGCAGCGGAACAGGGGGATCAAATTCACCCCTCCACTTT	CASSGTGGSNSPLHF
TRBV6-5	.	14	TRBD1	TRBJ2-2	TGTGCCAGCAGAAAACAGGGGAGCACCGGGGAGCTGTTTTTT	CASRKQGSTGELFF
TRBV7-9	.	14	.	TRBJ1-2	TGTGCCAGCAGCTTAGGGGGGGACAACTATGGCTACACCTTC	CASSLGGDNYGYTF
TRBV5-1	.	15	.	TRBJ1-2	TGCGCCAGCAGCTTGGATTTTCGACAGGACTATGGCTACACCTTC	CASSLDFRQDYGYTF
TRBV7-9	.	17	TRBD1	TRBJ1-4	TGTGCCAGCAGCTTCGGACAGGGGGATGCAACTAATGAAAAACTGTTTTTT	CASSFGQGDATNEKLFF
TRBV19	.	15	TRBD2	TRBJ2-1	TGTGCCAGTAGGCTGACTAGCGGGGGTGACAATGAGCAGTTCTTC	CASRLTSGGDNEQFF
TRBV6-5	.	13	.	TRBJ2-5	TGTGCCAGCATAGGACAGTCCCAAGAGACCCAGTACTTC	CASIGQSQETQYF
TRBV11-2	once	14	.	TRBJ2-7	TGTGCCAGCAGCTTAGAGGGCCTTTCCTACGAGCAGTACTTC	CASSLEGLSYEQYF
TRBV18	once	14	TRBD1	TRBJ2-5	TGTGCCAGCTCACGGGATACAGGGGTGGAGACCCAGTACTTC	CASSRDTGVETQYF
TRBV13	.	17	TRBD1	TRBJ2-5	TGTGCCAGCAGCTTAAGACAGACCGGGACAGACGCCGAGACCCAGTACTTC	CASSLRQTGTDAETQYF
TRBV20-1	.	16	TRBD1	TRBJ1-1	TGCAGTGCTAGTGCCCCCGGGACAGGTGGGGACACTGAAGCTTTCTTT	CSASAPGTGGDTEAFF
TRBV6-5	.	16	.	TRBJ2-1	TGTGCCAGCAGTTACCAAACAGTCTTCTCGCACAATGAGCAGTTCTTC	CASSYQTVFSHNEQFF
TRBV30	few	13	.	TRBJ1-6	TGTGCCTGGAGCAAAACGGTCGGGTCACCCCTCCACTTT	CAWSKTVGSPLHF
TRBV5-4	few	15	.	TRBJ2-7	TGTGCCAGCAGCTTGGATCGGCAGGGGCGCTACGAGCAGTACTTC	CASSLDRQGRYEQYF
TRBV12-3/TRBV12-4	.	13	.	TRBJ2-1	TGTGCCAGCAGCCCGGGCCAGGGCAATGAGCAGTTCTTC	CASSPGQGNEQFF